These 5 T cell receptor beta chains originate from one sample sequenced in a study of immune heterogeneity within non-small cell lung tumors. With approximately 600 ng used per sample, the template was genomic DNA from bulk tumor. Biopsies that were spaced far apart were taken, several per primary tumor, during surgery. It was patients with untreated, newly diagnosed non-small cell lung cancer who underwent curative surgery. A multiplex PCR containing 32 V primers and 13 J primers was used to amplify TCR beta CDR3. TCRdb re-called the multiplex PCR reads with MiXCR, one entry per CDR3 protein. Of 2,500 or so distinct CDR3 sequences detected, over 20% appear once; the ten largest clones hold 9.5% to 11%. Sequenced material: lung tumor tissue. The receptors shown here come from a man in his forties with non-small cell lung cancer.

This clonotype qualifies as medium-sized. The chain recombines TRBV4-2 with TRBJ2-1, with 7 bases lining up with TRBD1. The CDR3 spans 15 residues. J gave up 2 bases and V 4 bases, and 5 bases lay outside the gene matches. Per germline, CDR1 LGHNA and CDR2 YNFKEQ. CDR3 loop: CASSPRQGPYNEQFF. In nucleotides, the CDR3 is TGTGCCAGCAGCCCTCGACAGGGCCCCTACAATGAGCAGTTCTTC.

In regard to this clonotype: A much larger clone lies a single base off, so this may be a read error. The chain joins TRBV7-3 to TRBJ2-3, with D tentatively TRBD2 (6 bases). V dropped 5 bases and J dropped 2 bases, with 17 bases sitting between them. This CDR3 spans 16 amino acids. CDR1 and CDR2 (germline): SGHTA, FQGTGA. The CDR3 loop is CASSLQIGTATDTQYF. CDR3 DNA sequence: TGTGCCAGCAGCCTTCAGATCGGGACTGCCACAGATACGCAGTATTTT.

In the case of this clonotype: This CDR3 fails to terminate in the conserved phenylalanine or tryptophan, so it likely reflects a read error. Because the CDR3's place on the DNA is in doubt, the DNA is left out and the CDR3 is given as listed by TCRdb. The CDR3 is CASILTGGIHSYEQYFGP. The gene calls are TRBV6-1 and TRBJ2-3; the DNA was not used to check the table's D call, TRBD1. The CDR3 is 18 amino acids long, termini counted. From germline, CDR1 is MNHNS and CDR2 SASEGT.

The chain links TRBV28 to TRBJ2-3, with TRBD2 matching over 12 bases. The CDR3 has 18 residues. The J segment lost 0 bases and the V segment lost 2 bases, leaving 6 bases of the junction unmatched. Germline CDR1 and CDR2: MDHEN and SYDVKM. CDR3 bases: TGTGCCAGCAGTTTAACTAGCGGGGGGTCAACTAGCACAGATACGCAGTATTTT. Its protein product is CASSLTSGGSTSTDTQYF.

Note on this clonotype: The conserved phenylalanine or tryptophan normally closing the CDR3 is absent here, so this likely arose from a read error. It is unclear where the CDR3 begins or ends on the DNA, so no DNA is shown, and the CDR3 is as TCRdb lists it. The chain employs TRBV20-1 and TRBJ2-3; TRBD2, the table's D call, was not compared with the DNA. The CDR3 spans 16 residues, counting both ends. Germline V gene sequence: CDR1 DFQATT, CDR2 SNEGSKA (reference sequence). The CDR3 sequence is CSANSGRVGYEQYFGP.